The 18 T cell receptor beta chains in this list originate from one sample, sequenced in a study of CXCR3-negative and CXCR3-positive naive CD8 T cells. Researchers prepared the TRB cDNA libraries using 5' RACE with UMI labels. For each CDR3 protein, TCRdb gives one entry from its re-call of the 5' RACE reads, without DNA. This listing includes about 56,000 distinct CDR3 sequences. Sequenced input: memory CD8+ T cells from blood. The receptors stem from a human donor in good health. Some clones in this sample may be carry-over from other donors' samples.

V gene TRBV29-1 combines with J gene TRBJ2-7; TCRdb proposes TRBD1, but this gene call is untestable without DNA. Germline CDR1 is SQVTM and CDR2 is ANQGSEA. The CDR3 length is 11 residues. The CDR3 reads CSVESGGEQYF.

The chain couples TRBV3-1 to TRBJ2-7; absent DNA, TCRdb's TRBD1 call cannot be checked. Germline V gene sequence: CDR1 LGHDT, CDR2 YNNKEL (reference sequence). The CDR3 has 15 residues. CDR3 amino acids: CASSRFDRTGYEQYF.

This rearrangement joins TRBV5-1 to TRBJ2-7; TCRdb calls TRBD1, which cannot be checked without DNA. Germline CDR1 SGHRS, CDR2 YFSETQ. The CDR3 covers 14 residues. CDR3 sequence: CASSLSQGAPEQYF.

The V gene is TRBV7-9, the J gene TRBJ1-1; TCRdb's D gene call, TRBD1, goes unchecked for lack of DNA. Looked up from germline, CDR1 is SEHNR and CDR2 is FQNEAQ (reference sequence). This CDR3 is built from 12 residues. Here the CDR3 reads CASGQRGTDAFF.

This chain joins TRBV5-1 and TRBJ2-6; TCRdb selects TRBD2, and the lack of DNA leaves this call unchecked. The CDR3 has 18 amino acids. Per the germline V gene, CDR1 is SGHRS and CDR2 is YFSETQ. The CDR3 reads CASSFATGGGSGANVLTF.

V usage is TRBV7-9 and J usage is TRBJ2-7; TCRdb picks TRBD1, but there is no DNA to check that call. The CDR3 is 16 residues long. Per the germline V gene, CDR1 is SEHNR and CDR2 is FQNEAQ (reference sequence). The CDR3: CASSSNDRDSSYEQYF.

The chain has TRBV29-1 and TRBJ2-3. Germline V CDR1 and CDR2: SQVTM, ANQGSEA. The CDR3 consists of 11 residues. This CDR3 is CSVPKEDTQYF.

The chain carries TRBV12-3 or TRBV12-4 and TRBJ2-3; TCRdb's D call of TRBD1 is untestable without DNA. The CDR3 loop spans 15 amino acids. CDR3 sequence: CASSLRQGAPDTQYF.

The V call is TRBV5-1, the J call TRBJ2-1; TCRdb's D gene call, TRBD1, goes unchecked for lack of DNA. This CDR3 spans 15 amino acids. The germline V gene encodes CDR1 SGHRS and CDR2 YFSETQ. CDR3 amino acids: CASSLEVAGSDEQFF.

The J gene is TRBJ1-5, the V gene TRBV29-1; no DNA is available, so the TRBD1 call from TCRdb remains unchecked. The CDR3 is 17 residues long. In germline, CDR1 is SQVTM, CDR2 ANQGSEA. This chain's CDR3 is CSVDTSDTGASNQPQHF.

This chain links TRBV7-9 with TRBJ2-7; TCRdb's D gene call, TRBD1, goes unchecked for lack of DNA. The CDR3 has 18 amino acids. Germline lookup yields CDR1 SEHNR and CDR2 FQNEAQ (reference sequence). CDR3 region: CASSLGKSRQGGSYEQYF.

This chain uses TRBV5-1 with TRBJ2-5. This CDR3 spans 13 amino acids. Per the germline V gene, CDR1 is SGHRS and CDR2 is YFSETQ. The CDR3 reads CASSLLYQETQYF. Supplemented by reference TRBV5-1 and TRBJ2-5, the full variable domain reads KAGVTQTPRYLIKTRGQQVTLSCSPISGHRSVSWYQQTPGQGLQFLFEYFSETQRNKGNFPGRFSGRQFSNSRSEMNVSTLELGDSALYLCASSLLYQETQYFGPGTRLLVL.

The chain recombines TRBV4-2 with TRBJ1-3. This CDR3 contains 15 residues. Germline CDR1 and CDR2: LGHNA and YNFKEQ. CDR3 residues: CASSQGPSSGNTIYF.

The chain employs TRBV7-9 and TRBJ2-3. This CDR3 contains 13 residues. The germline gives CDR1 SEHNR, CDR2 FQNEAQ (reference sequence). Here the CDR3 reads CASSLKDTDTQYF. Drawing the rest from reference TRBV7-9 and TRBJ2-3, the complete variable domain is DTGVSQNPRHKITKRGQNVTFRCDPISEHNRLYWYRQTLGQGPEFLTYFQNEAQLEKSRLLSDRFSAERPKGSFSTLEIQRTEQGDSAMYLCASSLKDTDTQYFGPGTRLTVL.

The chain carries TRBV20-1 and TRBJ2-3; TCRdb designates TRBD2, a call that cannot be tested without DNA. The CDR3 totals 14 residues. Germline V gene lookup returns CDR1 DFQATT and CDR2 SNEGSKA (reference sequence). The CDR3: CSASASDSTDTQYF.

The V and J genes are TRBV13 and TRBJ2-1; TCRdb's D call, TRBD2, is unchecked because there is no DNA. Germline CDR1 and CDR2: PRHDT and FYEKMQ (reference sequence). The CDR3 spans 19 residues. The CDR3 here is CASSGLQGTRTRSYNEQFF.

V is TRBV9 and J is TRBJ2-2. Per the germline V gene, CDR1 is SGDLS and CDR2 is YYNGEE. The CDR3 sequence is 12 residues long. This chain's CDR3 is CAGTENTGELFF.

This rearrangement joins TRBV27 to TRBJ1-2; TCRdb's D gene call, TRBD1, goes unchecked for lack of DNA. This CDR3 has 14 residues. Per germline, CDR1 MNHEY and CDR2 SMNVEV (reference sequence). This chain's CDR3 is CASRPLTGDYGYTF.